This T cell receptor (beta chain) came from a study of blood T cell repertoires in COVID-19. Study details: Both acute and convalescent COVID-19 samples were obtained from the United States, Italy and Spain. The cDNA or gDNA used as material had been derived from T cells, B-cell-depleted T cells, or PBMCs.

This clone was counted a few times. How the authors handled the data: Reference gene primer amplification in the assay estimated nucleated cell counts. Generated by immunoSEQ multiplex PCR, the TCRdb table keeps only in-frame clones and is missing some. Clonal size and the V and J genes are those of that table, whereas D and trimming came from the DNA. Of under 300,000 clones listed, approximately 83% are singletons. Germline trimming cut 6 bases from V and 3 bases from J; bases unmatched to any gene: 4. This CDR3 has 13 amino acids. The chain carries TRBV12-3 or TRBV12-4 and TRBJ1-1; 7 bases fit TRBD1. Sequenced sample: peripheral blood. The clonotype originates from a woman aged 50 to 60 who had recovered from COVID-19. The CDR3: CASSRDRDTEAFF. The CDR3 DNA sequence: TGTGCCAGCAGCCGCGACAGGGACACTGAAGCTTTCTTT.